This TCR beta chain comes out of a study of cytomegalovirus exposure and HLA in healthy donors. The CDR3 runs to 16 residues. Germline V lookup: CDR1 SGDLS, CDR2 YYNGEE. J lost 4 bases, V lost 3 bases, and 3 bases had no gene match. The PCR was carried out with 60 Vbeta primers and 13 Jbeta primers. TCRdb's copy holds only in-frame clones and misses some; the assay was immunoSEQ multiplex PCR. The sample has tens of thousands of clones, around three quarters seen once. This receptor was taken from a male donor in good health and CMV-seronegative. The sample taken for sequencing was PBMCs. J is TRBJ2-2 and V is TRBV9; 13 bases are shared with TRBD2. The CDR3 sequence: CASSAGLAGSTGELFF. CDR3 nucleotides: TGTGCCAGCAGCGCGGGACTAGCGGGAAGCACCGGGGAGCTGTTTTTT.